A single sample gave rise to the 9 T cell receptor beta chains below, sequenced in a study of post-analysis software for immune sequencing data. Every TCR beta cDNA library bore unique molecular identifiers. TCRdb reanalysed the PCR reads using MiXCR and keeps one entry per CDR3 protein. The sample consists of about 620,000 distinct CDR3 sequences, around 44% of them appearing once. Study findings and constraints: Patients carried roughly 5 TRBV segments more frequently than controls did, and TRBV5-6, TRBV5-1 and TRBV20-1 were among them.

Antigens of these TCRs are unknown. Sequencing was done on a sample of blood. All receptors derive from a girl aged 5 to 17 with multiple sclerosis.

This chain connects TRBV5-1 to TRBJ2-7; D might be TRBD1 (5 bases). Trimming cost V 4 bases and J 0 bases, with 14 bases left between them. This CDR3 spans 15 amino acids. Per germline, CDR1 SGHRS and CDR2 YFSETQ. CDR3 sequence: CASSPGRAASYEQYF. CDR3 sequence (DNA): TGCGCCAGCAGCCCGGGCAGGGCGGCCTCCTACGAGCAGTACTTC.

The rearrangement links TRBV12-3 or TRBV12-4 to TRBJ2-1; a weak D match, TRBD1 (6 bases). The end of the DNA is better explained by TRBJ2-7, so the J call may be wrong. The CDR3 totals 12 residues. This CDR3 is CASRDNREEQYF. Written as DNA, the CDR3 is TGTGCCAGCAGGGACAACAGGGAAGAGCAGTACTTC.

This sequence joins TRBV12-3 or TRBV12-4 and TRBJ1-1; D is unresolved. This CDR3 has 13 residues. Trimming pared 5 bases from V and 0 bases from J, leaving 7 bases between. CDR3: CASSARVNTEAFF. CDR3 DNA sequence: TGTGCCAGCAGTGCCAGAGTGAACACTGAAGCTTTCTTT.

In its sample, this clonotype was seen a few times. The CDR3 DNA is TGTGCCAGCAGCGAAGACTGGAAGGGAACTGAAGCTTTCTTT. Translation: CASSEDWKGTEAFF. The chain joins TRBV7-9 to TRBJ1-1; D remains unclear. The length of the CDR3 is 14 residues. Germline-derived CDR1 and CDR2 are SEHNR and FQNEAQ (reference sequence). The V and J ends lost 5 bases and 5 bases respectively, with 15 bases between them.

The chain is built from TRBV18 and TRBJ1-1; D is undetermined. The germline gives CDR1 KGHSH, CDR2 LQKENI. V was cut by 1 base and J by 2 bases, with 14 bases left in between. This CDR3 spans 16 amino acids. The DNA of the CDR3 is TGTGCCAGCTCACCACAACCCCTCCTACTTAACACTGAAGCTTTCTTT. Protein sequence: CASSPQPLLLNTEAFF.

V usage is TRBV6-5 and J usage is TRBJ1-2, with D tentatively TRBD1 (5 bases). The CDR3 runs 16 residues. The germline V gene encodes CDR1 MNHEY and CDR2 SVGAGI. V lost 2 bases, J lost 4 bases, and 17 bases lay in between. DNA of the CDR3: TGTGCCAGCAGTTACCTAGTAGGGGCGCGGAGCTATGGCTACACCTTC. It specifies CASSYLVGARSYGYTF.

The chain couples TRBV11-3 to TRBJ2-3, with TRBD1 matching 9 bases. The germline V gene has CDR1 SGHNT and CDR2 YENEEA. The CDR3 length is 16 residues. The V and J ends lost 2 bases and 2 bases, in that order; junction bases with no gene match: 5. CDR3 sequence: CASSLSGTGITDTQYF. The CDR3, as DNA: TGTGCCAGCAGCTTATCCGGGACAGGGATCACAGATACGCAGTATTTT.

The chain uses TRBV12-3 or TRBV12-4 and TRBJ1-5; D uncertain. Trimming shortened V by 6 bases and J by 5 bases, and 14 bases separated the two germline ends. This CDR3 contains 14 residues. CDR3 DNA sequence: TGTGCCAGCAGCCCCGACGGGCGGGATCAGCCCCAGCATTTT. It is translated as CASSPDGRDQPQHF.

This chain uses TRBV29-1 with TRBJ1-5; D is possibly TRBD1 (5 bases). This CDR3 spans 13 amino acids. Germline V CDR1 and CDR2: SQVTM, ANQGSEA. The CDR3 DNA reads TGCAGTGCCCGGGAGGGGCACAATCAGCCCCAGCATTTT. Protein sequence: CSAREGHNQPQHF.